This T cell receptor (beta chain) stems from a study of T cells in Graves' hyperthyroidism and ophthalmopathy. This clonotype was counted many times. Those patients with uncontrolled infection, other autoimmune disease, pregnancy or lactation were excluded. RNA transcripts yielded amplified TCR beta CDR3 regions. An initial round of RT-PCR targeting the TCR CDR3 relied on the HTBI primer set. TCRdb reprocessed the multiplex PCR reads with MiXCR, giving one entry per CDR3 protein. This sample has more than 600,000 distinct CDR3 sequences; roughly 17% occur once, and the top ten carry around 7.7%. The trim removed 1 base at V and 1 base at J, leaving 7 bases unmatched. CDR3 length: 17 amino acids. The germline CDR1 and CDR2 sequences are MDHEN and SYDVKM.

The chain joins TRBV28 to TRBJ2-5, with 9 bases identical to TRBD1. Input material: blood. This sequence originates from a man aged 18 to 30 with Graves' hyperthyroidism. The CDR3 coding sequence is TGTGCCAGCAGTTTATCGGGGACAGGGATGCGCCAAGAGACCCAGTACTTC. Its protein product is CASSLSGTGMRQETQYF.